The 5 T cell receptor beta chains below all came from one sample that was sequenced in a study. Treg sorting used a CD4+CD25+CD127-/low gate. MiXCR, run by TCRdb on the 5' RACE reads, gives a single entry per CDR3 protein. The table records roughly 60,000 distinct CDR3 sequences, about 26% of them present only once. Specimen: tumor-infiltrating Tregs sorted from the breast tumor. The source of these receptors is a female donor with breast cancer.

Comment on this clonotype: Because it lacks the conserved phenylalanine or tryptophan at the end, this CDR3 is likely a read error. The chain employs TRBV20-1 and TRBJ1-2; weak D call: TRBD1 (6 bases). V lost 3 bases and J 0 bases, leaving 8 bases between the germline ends. The CDR3 totals 13 residues. Germline V gene sequence: CDR1 DFQATT, CDR2 SNEGSKA (reference sequence). As DNA, the CDR3 is TGCAGTGCTAGCCCAGGGGCTAACTATGGCTACACCTCC. Protein: CSASPGANYGYTS.

A remark on this clonotype: This clone may be a read error of a much larger clone one base away. The rearrangement uses TRBV7-2 and TRBJ2-7; 7 nucleotides agree with TRBD1. This CDR3 spans 15 amino acids. CDR1 and CDR2 (germline): SGHTA, FQGNSA. The CDR3 here is CASSTTTGRSYKQYF. As DNA, the CDR3 is TGTGCCAGCAGCACGACGACAGGGCGCTCCTACAAGCAGTACTTC.

With respect to this clonotype: With a much larger clone just one base away, this may be a read error. The rearrangement links TRBV10-2 to TRBJ1-2; D is possibly TRBD1 (5 bases). The germline gives CDR1 WSHSY, CDR2 SAAADI. Trimming took 4 bases from V and 7 from J, leaving 13 bases between them. The CDR3 runs 13 residues. In DNA form, the CDR3 reads TGCGCCAGCAGTGGGGGCAGGGCGTGTGGCTACACCTTC. Its protein product is CASSGGRACGYTF.

This clonotype has a count of ten or more. The rearrangement links TRBV4-2 to TRBJ1-1; D not certain. CDR1 is LGHNA, CDR2 YNFKEQ, per germline. The V and J ends lost 3 bases and 4 bases respectively, with 18 bases between them. The CDR3 has 16 amino acids. CDR3 sequence reads: CASSQDGNLRGTEAFF. The CDR3 nucleotides read TGTGCCAGCAGCCAGGATGGAAATTTACGGGGCACTGAAGCTTTCTTT.

There are many counts of this clonotype. The rearrangement joins TRBV20-1 to TRBJ2-5; 7 bases agree with TRBD2. Trimming took 2 bases from V and 4 from J; bases not matched to a gene: 7. The CDR3 extends over 14 amino acids. Germline V CDR1 and CDR2: DFQATT, SNEGSKA (reference sequence). The CDR3 nucleotides read TGCAGTGCTAGAAACTTTAGGGAGGGAGAGACCCAGTACTTC. This encodes CSARNFREGETQYF.